This T cell receptor beta chain emerged from a study of neurological immune-mediated disorders. From the 5' RACE reads, TCRdb called clonotypes with MiXCR, one entry per CDR3 protein. This sample has tens of thousands of distinct CDR3 sequences, with 2.5% to 3% found just once. This clonotype was counted at least ten times. The V and J ends lost 3 bases and 0 bases respectively, with 17 bases between them. The CDR3 is 17 residues long. Material: PBMCs. The rearrangement uses TRBV12-3 or TRBV12-4 and TRBJ2-5; no clear D. The receptor's source is a woman younger than 45 with multiple sclerosis. This CDR3 is CASSFPGGTPDQETQYF. DNA for the CDR3: TGTGCCAGCAGTTTCCCGGGTGGTACGCCTGACCAAGAGACCCAGTACTTC.